This T cell receptor beta chain was retrieved from a study of T cell responses to AZD1222 COVID-19 vaccine. TCRdb keeps only in-frame clones here, not all; method: immunoSEQ multiplex PCR. Of 95,000 to 150,000 clones in the sample, approximately 90% were seen once. Details on this clone: Its specificity is unknown.

This CDR3 has 19 amino acids. Germline assignment: CDR1 SGHRS and CDR2 YFSETQ. Trimming shortened V by 3 bases and J by 0 bases, and 23 bases separated the two germline ends. Whole-study results and caveats: Elevations in Spike-specific TCR breadth and depth followed administration of two AZD1222 doses. Donor demographics were predominantly white British with a female majority; clonal diversity may be underestimated.

The specimen was peripheral blood, collected 28 days after the second AZD1222 dose. This chain connects TRBV5-1 to TRBJ2-3, with D tentatively TRBD1 (7 bases). The origin of this receptor is an adult who received the AZD1222 COVID-19 vaccine. CDR3 residues: CASSWITPPRGDSTDTQYF. In nucleotides, the CDR3 is TGCGCCAGCAGCTGGATCACTCCACCCAGGGGGGATAGCACAGATACGCAGTATTTT.